The 8 T cell receptor beta chains below come from one sample, sequenced in a study of blood T cell repertoires in COVID-19. Libraries were prepared by immunoSEQ multiplex PCR; TCRdb keeps only in-frame clonotypes and omits some of them. Of some 250,000 clones listed, roughly 90% are singletons. The sequenced material came from PBMCs or T cells enriched from blood (not recorded which). Receptors originate from a man aged 40-55 years who had recovered from COVID-19.

The chain uses TRBV5-4 and TRBJ2-7; TRBD1 matches at 8 bases. The germline gives CDR1 SGHNT, CDR2 YYREEE (reference sequence). The CDR3 has 13 residues. With 9 bases clipped from V and 4 bases from J, the junction kept 9 bases outside the gene matches. The CDR3 region has the DNA TGTGCCATCTCGGGCCAGGGGGCTTACGAGCAGTACTTC. Its translation is CAISGQGAYEQYF. Complete variable domain (other parts from reference TRBV5-4 and TRBJ2-7): ETGVTQSPTHLIKTRGQQVTLRCSSQSGHNTVSWYQQALGQGPQFIFQYYREEENGRGNFPPRFSGLQFPNYSSELNVNALELDDSALYLCAISGQGAYEQYFGPGTRLTVT.

The chain recombines TRBV29-1 with TRBJ2-7; TRBD1 matches 8 bases. The length of the CDR3 is 13 residues. From germline, CDR1 is SQVTM and CDR2 ANQGSEA. V was pared by 4 bases and J by 7 bases, with 9 bases of the junction left unmatched. CDR3: CSVGQGSGAEQYF. As DNA, the CDR3 is TGCAGCGTTGGACAGGGGTCCGGTGCGGAGCAGTACTTC.

J is TRBJ2-7 and V is TRBV25-1; TRBD1 matches at 7 bases. The CDR3 runs 14 residues. Germline CDR1 MGHDK, CDR2 SYGVNS. Losses at the gene ends were 5 bases for V and 0 bases for J; bases not matched to a gene: 4. The CDR3 bases are TGTGCCAGCAGTAGACAGGGACCCTCCTACGAGCAGTACTTC. This codes for CASSRQGPSYEQYF.

This clone has only a few counts. The V call is TRBV25-1, the J call TRBJ2-7; 10 positions agree with TRBD1. The V gene's germline CDR1 is MGHDK and CDR2 SYGVNS. V lost 6 bases, J lost 5 bases, and 7 bases stayed unmatched. The CDR3 is made up of 14 amino acids. The CDR3 spells CASRPGTGDHEQYF. CDR3 DNA: TGTGCCAGCAGACCCGGGACAGGGGACCACGAGCAGTACTTC.

DNA of the CDR3: TGTGCCAGCAGTGGTTGGGGGGGGAACCGAAATAGCAATCAGCCCCAGCATTTT. Its protein product is CASSGWGGNRNSNQPQHF. The chain recombines TRBV6-1 with TRBJ1-5; weak D call: TRBD1 (5 bases). CDR1 MNHNS and CDR2 SASEGT come from the germline V gene. Trimming left V 4 bases short and J 0 bases short, with 19 bases between. The CDR3 has 18 amino acids.

This sequence joins TRBV3-1 (or the pseudogene TRBV3-2) and TRBJ2-1, with 9 bases fitting TRBD1. V was clipped by 0 bases and J by 6 bases; unmatched bases: 9. This CDR3 region has 17 residues. Germline V CDR1 and CDR2: LGHDT, YNNKEL (reference sequence). DNA for the CDR3: TGTGCCAGCAGCCAAGACATTGCCGGGACAGGGTCCAATGAGCAGTTCTTC. It yields the protein CASSQDIAGTGSNEQFF.

Comment on this clone: Other DNA sequences in this sample translate to the same CDR3. The J gene is TRBJ1-1, the V gene TRBV19, with 7 nucleotides matching TRBD1. This CDR3 is 13 amino acids long. With 5 bases clipped from V and 3 bases from J, the junction kept 3 bases outside the gene matches. Per the germline V gene, CDR1 is LNHDA and CDR2 is SQIVND (reference sequence). The CDR3 here is CASSSTGDTEAFF. The CDR3 bases are TGTGCCAGTAGTTCCACAGGGGACACTGAAGCTTTCTTT.

This clone has just a few counts. The rearrangement joins TRBV29-1 to TRBJ1-1, with TRBD1 identical over 9 bases. With V trimmed by 4 bases and J by 8 bases, 11 bases remained unmatched. This CDR3 spans 14 amino acids. In germline, CDR1 is SQVTM, CDR2 ANQGSEA. Written as DNA, the CDR3 is TGCAGCGTTGGTACGCCCCGACAGGGGGAAGAAGCTTTCTTT. Protein sequence: CSVGTPRQGEEAFF.